The 22 T cell receptor beta chains presented below share a single source sample, sequenced in a study of blood T cell repertoires in COVID-19. Clones were read by immunoSEQ multiplex PCR, and TCRdb kept only the in-frame ones, dropping some. Of approximately 290,000 clones listed, about four fifths are singletons. Sample: peripheral blood. The receptors were sampled from a person aged 65 to 79 with COVID-19, enrolled during active disease.

The chain recombines TRBV28 with TRBJ2-1; D perhaps matches TRBD2 (6 bases). There are 14 residues in the CDR3. Trimming stripped 5 bases from V and 2 bases from J, with 10 bases between. Germline V CDR1 and CDR2: MDHEN, SYDVKM. The CDR3 sequence is CASSLWGAYNEQFF. In DNA, the CDR3 is TGTGCCAGCAGTCTTTGGGGGGCCTACAATGAGCAGTTCTTC.

This clone was detected a few times. One end of the junction does not line up with germline, which may come from a read error. The chain combines TRBV7-7 with TRBJ2-5; a weak D match, TRBD2 (6 bases). This CDR3 is built from 15 residues. The germline V gene has CDR1 SSHAT and CDR2 FNYEAQ (reference sequence). The CDR3 sequence is CATSPLGGSGETQYF. The CDR3 nucleotides are TGTGCCACCAGCCCCCTGGGGGGATCGGGGGAGACCCAGTACTTC.

The rearrangement joins TRBV7-2 to TRBJ2-6; 9 nucleotides agree with TRBD2. CDR3 length: 17 amino acids. The J segment lost 2 bases and the V segment lost 1 base, leaving 3 bases of the junction unmatched. Germline CDR1 and CDR2: SGHTA and FQGNSA. CDR3 loop: CASSLGGGATGANVLTF. The CDR3 nucleotides read TGTGCCAGCAGCTTAGGCGGGGGGGCCACTGGGGCCAACGTCCTGACTTTC.

CDR3 protein: CASSQDSLAGHTDTQYF. In DNA form, the CDR3 reads TGCGCCAGCAGCCAAGATAGTCTAGCGGGCCACACAGATACGCAGTATTTT. The chain recombines TRBV4-3 with TRBJ2-3, with 8 bases matching TRBD2. Germline trimming cut 0 bases from V and 2 bases from J; bases unmatched to any gene: 7. Germline assignment: CDR1 LGHNA and CDR2 YSLEER. CDR3 size: 17 residues.

The gene calls are TRBV13 and TRBJ2-5; D is uncertain. V dropped 5 bases and J dropped 2 bases, with 3 bases sitting between them. CDR3 length: 11 amino acids. The germline CDR1 and CDR2 sequences are PRHDT and FYEKMQ (reference sequence). The CDR3 is CASSLQETQYF. CDR3 coding DNA: TGTGCCAGCAGCCTTCAAGAGACCCAGTACTTC.

The chain is built from TRBV7-8 and TRBJ2-7, with TRBD2 as a possible D gene (6 bases). The CDR3 runs to 17 residues. Germline V gene lookup returns CDR1 SGHVS and CDR2 FQNEAQ. V was trimmed by 2 bases and J by 5 bases, leaving 22 bases between them. The CDR3 DNA reads as TGTGCCAGCAGCTTATCTTTTCGGCGATTCGGGAGTCACGAGCAGTACTTC. This sequence encodes CASSLSFRRFGSHEQYF. Full variable domain (outside the CDR3, taken from reference TRBV7-8 and TRBJ2-7): GAGVSQSPRYKVAKRGQDVALRCDPISGHVSLFWYQQALGQGPEFLTYFQNEAQLDKSGLPSDRFFAERPEGSVSTLKIQRTQQEDSAVYLCASSLSFRRFGSHEQYFGPGTRLTVT.

This clone was detected a few times. The chain employs TRBV7-3 and TRBJ1-3, with 10 bases identical to TRBD1. CDR1 and CDR2 (germline): SGHTA, FQGTGA. The ends lost 5 bases at V and 3 bases at J; junction bases unmatched: 4. The CDR3 runs 15 residues. In nucleotides, the CDR3 is TGTGCCAGCAGCCGGACAGGGGGAGGTGGAAACACCATATATTTT. This encodes CASSRTGGGGNTIYF.

The table lists this clone with a few counts. The chain couples TRBV7-2 to TRBJ2-3; 11 nucleotides line up with TRBD2. The CDR3 is 18 amino acids. The V gene's germline CDR1 is SGHTA and CDR2 FQGNSA. The J segment lost 2 bases and the V segment lost 1 base, leaving 8 bases of the junction unmatched. As DNA, the CDR3 is TGTGCCAGCAGCTTAGTGGGCGGGACTAGCGGCTACACAGATACGCAGTATTTT. This sequence encodes CASSLVGGTSGYTDTQYF.

In this sample, this clone turned up many times. V is TRBV7-2 and J is TRBJ2-7, with 8 positions matching TRBD1. V gave up 2 bases and J gave up 1 base; unmatched junction bases: 7. The CDR3 has 16 residues. From germline, CDR1 is SGHTA and CDR2 FQGNSA. CDR3 sequence (DNA): TGTGCCAGCAGCTTAATATCTCAGGGGGCATCCTACGAGCAGTACTTC. This gives the protein CASSLISQGASYEQYF.

A single count supports this clone. The chain uses TRBV9 and TRBJ1-2; TRBD1 might be the D (5 bases). Per the germline V gene, CDR1 is SGDLS and CDR2 is YYNGEE. Between the trimmed V and J ends, which lost 4 bases and 4 bases, there was a span of 14 bases. This CDR3 has 14 amino acids. CDR3 DNA sequence: TGTGCCAGCAGCACCCAACAGGACCTCTATGGCTACACCTTC. Its translation is CASSTQQDLYGYTF.

The chain has TRBV14 and TRBJ1-2, with D perhaps TRBD1 (5 bases). Germline loops: CDR1 SGHDN, CDR2 FVKESK. V lost 1 base and J lost 7, with 10 bases in between. The CDR3 is 13 amino acids. The CDR3 protein is CASSQAGWSGYTF. The CDR3 bases are TGTGCCAGCAGCCAAGCAGGGTGGAGTGGCTACACCTTC.

A single count supports this clone. V gene TRBV10-3 combines with J gene TRBJ2-1; 9 bases map to TRBD1. V was clipped by 1 base and J by 5 bases; unmatched bases: 3. This CDR3 has 15 residues. Germline V gives CDR1 ENHRY, CDR2 SYGVKD. The CDR3 sequence: CAISEYRDRDNEQFF. In nucleotides, the CDR3 is TGTGCCATCAGTGAGTATCGGGACAGGGACAATGAGCAGTTCTTC.

The genes are TRBV3-1 (or the pseudogene TRBV3-2) and TRBJ2-3; no definite D call. Germline V gives CDR1 LGHDT, CDR2 YNNKEL (reference sequence). V was pared by 4 bases and J by 6 bases, with 5 bases between. This CDR3 contains 11 residues. The CDR3 DNA is TGTGCCAGCAGCCCCGGGGATACGCAGTATTTT. This sequence encodes CASSPGDTQYF.

This sequence joins TRBV19 and TRBJ1-1; TRBD1 aligns across 9 bases. The germline V gene encodes CDR1 LNHDA and CDR2 SQIVND (reference sequence). The CDR3 is 12 amino acids. Trimming took 5 bases from V and 8 from J; bases not matched to a gene: 3. DNA for the CDR3: TGTGCCAGTAGTCTACAGGGGGCAGAAGCTTTCTTT. Its translation is CASSLQGAEAFF.

The V and J genes are TRBV28 and TRBJ1-4; 9 bases are shared with TRBD1. In germline, CDR1 is MDHEN, CDR2 SYDVKM. The J segment lost 0 bases and the V segment lost 5 bases, leaving 10 bases of the junction unmatched. This CDR3 has 18 amino acids. The CDR3 DNA sequence: TGTGCCAGCAGTGGGGGGACAGGGTTCTTTTCAACTAATGAAAAACTGTTTTTT. This gives the protein CASSGGTGFFSTNEKLFF.

This clone was seen a handful of times. This CDR3 reads CSGGKGDTEAFF. Written as DNA, the CDR3 is TGCAGCGGAGGGAAGGGGGACACTGAAGCTTTCTTT. The rearrangement uses TRBV29-1 and TRBJ1-1; tentatively, D is TRBD1 (6 bases). The CDR3 length is 12 residues. V shed 7 bases and J shed 3 bases, with 12 bases lying between them. Germline CDR1 is SQVTM and CDR2 is ANQGSEA.

This sequence joins TRBV5-6 and TRBJ1-3; D is unresolved. Germline CDR1 reads SGHDT; CDR2 reads YYEEEE. V shed 2 bases and J shed 0 bases, with 6 bases lying between them. The length of the CDR3 is 14 residues. CDR3 in amino acids: CASSFSGSGNTIYF. The CDR3 DNA reads TGTGCCAGCAGCTTTTCGGGCTCTGGAAACACCATATATTTT.

The chain recombines TRBV28 with TRBJ2-7; 7 bases align to TRBD2. This CDR3 contains 16 residues. CDR1 MDHEN and CDR2 SYDVKM come from the germline V gene. J gave up 0 bases and V 3 bases, and 8 bases lay outside the gene matches. DNA of the CDR3: TGTGCCAGCAGTTTTCGGGTCGGGACTACCTCCTACGAGCAGTACTTC. As protein: CASSFRVGTTSYEQYF. The full variable domain, rest sourced from reference TRBV28 and TRBJ2-7, is DVKVTQSSRYLVKRTGEKVFLECVQDMDHENMFWYRQDPGLGLRLIYFSYDVKMKEKGDIPEGYSVSREKKERFSLILESASTNQTSMYLCASSFRVGTTSYEQYFGPGTRLTVT.

The chain carries TRBV7-9 and TRBJ1-6; D gene ambiguous. CDR1 and CDR2 from the germline V gene are SEHNR and FQNEAQ (reference sequence). Trimming removed 8 bases from V and 4 bases from J, with 15 bases in between. The CDR3 has 15 residues. As DNA, the CDR3 is TGTGCCAGCTGCCCAGGTGGGAGTTATAATTCACCCCTCCACTTT. Protein: CASCPGGSYNSPLHF.

V is TRBV5-1 and J is TRBJ2-3; 10 bases are shared with TRBD2. The CDR3 consists of 15 residues. J was trimmed by 3 bases and V by 1 base; bases with no gene match: 2. Germline V gene data show CDR1 as SGHRS and CDR2 as YFSETQ. The CDR3 here is CASSLSGRETDTQYF. In nucleotides, the CDR3 is TGCGCCAGCAGCTTGAGCGGGAGGGAGACAGATACGCAGTATTTT.

This clone has only one observation. The V and J genes are TRBV6-1 and TRBJ1-6; possibly TRBD1 for D (5 bases). The CDR3 consists of 16 residues. Trimming pared 2 bases from V and 0 bases from J, leaving 8 bases between. The germline V gene has CDR1 MNHNS and CDR2 SASEGT. CDR3 residues: CASSEFGGSYNSPLHF. CDR3 coding DNA: TGTGCCAGCAGTGAATTCGGGGGCTCCTATAATTCACCCCTCCACTTT.

In its sample, this clone was seen once. V usage is TRBV7-2 and J usage is TRBJ1-2; 7 bases agree with TRBD1. The CDR3 extends over 14 amino acids. V shed 5 bases and J 4 bases; nucleotides not matched to a gene: 7. Germline-derived CDR1 and CDR2 are SGHTA and FQGNSA. The CDR3 nucleotides read TGTGCCAGCAGCCCAGACAGGGCGGTCTATGGCTACACCTTC. Translation gives CASSPDRAVYGYTF.